The 9 T cell receptor beta chains reported below all come from one sample, sequenced in a study of regulatory T cells in long-lasting Graves disease. As for time point: newly diagnosed GD, antithyroid drugs for less than 3 months. The authors made the TCR library using RNA they extracted from PBMCs. CDR3-region Arm-PCR and iRepertoire HTBI primers produced the TCR beta libraries. TCRdb re-analysed the multiplex PCR reads in MiXCR, keeping a single row per CDR3 protein. There are 550,000 or so distinct CDR3 sequences in the sample; 12% occur only once, and approximately 9.6% lies in the top ten. This sample also appeared in a second study, on T cells in Graves' hyperthyroidism and ophthalmopathy.

The input for sequencing was peripheral blood mononuclear cells (PBMCs), taken at new diagnosis, from a patient treated with antithyroid drugs. The receptors were gathered from a woman aged 25 to 39 with Graves disease.

The sample holds many counts of this clonotype. The chain recombines TRBV11-2 with TRBJ1-5; TRBD1 matches at 11 bases. The J segment lost 2 bases and the V segment lost 6 bases, leaving 3 bases of the junction unmatched. Germline assignment: CDR1 SGHAT and CDR2 FQNNGV. This CDR3 region has 15 residues. In DNA form, the CDR3 reads TGTGCCAGCAGTAGGACAGGGGGCGGCAATCAGCCCCAGCATTTT. Its protein product is CASSRTGGGNQPQHF. The full variable domain, completed using reference TRBV11-2 and TRBJ1-5, is EAGVAQSPRYKIIEKRQSVAFWCNPISGHATLYWYQQILGQGPKLLIQFQNNGVVDDSQLPKDRFSAERLKGVDSTLKIQPAKLEDSAVYLCASSRTGGGNQPQHFGDGTRLSIL.

V is TRBV7-9 and J is TRBJ2-7, with D possibly being TRBD1 or TRBD2 (5 bases each). The CDR3 length is 15 residues. The V end was cut by 5 bases, the J end by 5 bases, with 19 bases between. The germline CDR1 and CDR2 sequences are SEHNR and FQNEAQ (reference sequence). CDR3 amino acids: CASSPRWGPADEQYF. In DNA form, the CDR3 reads TGTGCCAGCAGCCCTAGGTGGGGCCCAGCGGACGAGCAGTACTTC.

Note on this clonotype: A junction end diverges from the germline sequence, so it may reflect a read error. The chain couples TRBV11-2 to TRBJ2-1; D is possibly TRBD2 (5 bases). The V gene's germline CDR1 is SGHAT and CDR2 FQNNGV. The CDR3 runs 12 residues. The CDR3 DNA follows: TGTGCCAGCTTAAGTAGCGACAATGACCAGTTCTTC. It translates to CASLSSDNDQFF.

This clonotype was found many times. The chain carries TRBV15 and TRBJ2-3, with D uncertain. The CDR3 sequence is 15 residues long. Deletions cut 0 bases from V and 2 bases from J, with 9 bases between. CDR1 is LNHNV and CDR2 is YYDKDF in the germline V gene (reference sequence). The DNA of the CDR3 is TGTGCCACCAGCAGAGATGTGGCTTTCACAGATACGCAGTATTTT. Its protein product is CATSRDVAFTDTQYF. Based on the CDR3 plus reference TRBV15 and TRBJ2-3, the full variable domain is DAMVIQNPRYQVTQFGKPVTLSCSQTLNHNVMYWYQQKSSQAPKLLFHYYDKDFNNEADTPDNFQSRRPNTSFCFLDIRSPGLGDTAMYLCATSRDVAFTDTQYFGPGTRLTVL.

This clonotype was counted many times. The V call is TRBV7-2, the J call TRBJ2-5, with 10 bases fitting TRBD1. The V gene's germline CDR1 is SGHTA and CDR2 FQGNSA. With V trimmed by 4 bases and J by 2 bases, 1 base remained unmatched. The CDR3 covers 14 residues. The CDR3: CASSSDRGQETQYF. The CDR3 region has the DNA TGTGCCAGCAGCTCGGACAGGGGGCAAGAGACCCAGTACTTC.

As to this clonotype: A much larger clone is a single base away; this may be a read error. The chain uses TRBV27 and TRBJ1-6, with D hard to call. Germline-derived CDR1 and CDR2 are MNHEY and SMNVEV (reference sequence). The CDR3 totals 15 residues. CDR3 DNA sequence: TGTGCCAGCGGTTTTTCTGGATGGGGTTGGTCACCCCTCCACTTT. Translation gives CASGFSGWGWSPLHF.

This clonotype has ten or more counts. The rearrangement joins TRBV3-1 to TRBJ1-3; D is unresolved. CDR3 length: 15 residues. V was clipped by 4 bases and J by 0 bases, with 10 bases between them. Germline lookup yields CDR1 LGHDT and CDR2 YNNKEL (reference sequence). CDR3 nucleotide sequence: TGTGCCAGCAGCCTCGCATTCGGCTCTGGAAACACCATATATTTT. This encodes CASSLAFGSGNTIYF.

This clonotype was counted many times. V usage is TRBV20-1 and J usage is TRBJ2-3; D unresolved. Germline V lookup: CDR1 DFQATT, CDR2 SNEGSKA (reference sequence). Trimming stripped 1 base from V and 5 bases from J, with 10 bases between. CDR3 length: 13 amino acids. The DNA of the CDR3 is TGCAGTGCTAGAGTCCCTTCCGTAGATACGCAGTATTTT. It encodes CSARVPSVDTQYF.

This clonotype appeared many times. V gene TRBV30 combines with J gene TRBJ1-6, with D unresolved. CDR1 and CDR2 (germline): GTSNPN, SVGIG (reference sequence). The CDR3 is made up of 19 amino acids. V was clipped by 2 bases and J by 0 bases, with 20 bases between them. The CDR3, as DNA: TGTGCCTGGAGTTCTCTACGCGGAACACAAAGCTCCTATAATTCACCCCTCCACTTT. Translating it yields CAWSSLRGTQSSYNSPLHF.